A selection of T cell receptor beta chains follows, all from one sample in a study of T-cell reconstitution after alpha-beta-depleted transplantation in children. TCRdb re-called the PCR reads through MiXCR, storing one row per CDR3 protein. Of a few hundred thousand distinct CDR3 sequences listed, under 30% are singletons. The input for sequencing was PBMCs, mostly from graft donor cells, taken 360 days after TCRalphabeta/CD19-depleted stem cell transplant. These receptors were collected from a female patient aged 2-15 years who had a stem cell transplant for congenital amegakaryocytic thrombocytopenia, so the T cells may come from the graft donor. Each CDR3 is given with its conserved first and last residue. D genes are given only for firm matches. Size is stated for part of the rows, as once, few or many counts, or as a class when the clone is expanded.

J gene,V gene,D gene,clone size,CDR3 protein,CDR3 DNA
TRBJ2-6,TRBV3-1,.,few,CASRGIGGANVLTF,TGTGCCAGCAGGGGCATAGGGGGGGCCAACGTCCTGACTTTC
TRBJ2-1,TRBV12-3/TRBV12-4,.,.,CASSASNEQFF,TGTGCCAGCAGTGCCTCCAATGAGCAGTTCTTC
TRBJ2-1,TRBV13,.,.,CASSLRVSHNEQFF,TGTGCCAGCAGCCTCAGGGTCTCCCACAATGAGCAGTTCTTC
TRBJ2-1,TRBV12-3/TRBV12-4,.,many,CASSLGRDEQFF,TGTGCCAGCAGTTTGGGACGAGATGAGCAGTTCTTC
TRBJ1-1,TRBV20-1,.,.,CSANGPAAFF,TGCAGTGCTAACGGCCCCGCGGCTTTCTTT
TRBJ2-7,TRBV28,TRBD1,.,CASSLDRLNYEQYF,TGTGCCAGCAGTTTGGACAGGTTAAACTACGAGCAGTACTTC
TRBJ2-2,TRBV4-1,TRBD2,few,CASSQARFSGRTGELFF,TGCGCCAGCAGCCAAGCTCGCTTTAGCGGGAGGACCGGGGAGCTGTTTTTT
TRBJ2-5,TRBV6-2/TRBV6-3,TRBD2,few,CASSYLPGGMETQYF,TGTGCCAGCAGTTACCTTCCGGGAGGGATGGAGACCCAGTACTTC
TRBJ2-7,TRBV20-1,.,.,CSASALAWGLTVGDEQYF,TGCAGTGCTAGTGCGCTAGCGTGGGGGCTTACGGTTGGAGACGAGCAGTACTTC
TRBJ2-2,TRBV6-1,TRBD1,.,CASSEFGTGGRTGELFF,TGTGCCAGCAGTGAATTCGGTACAGGGGGTCGCACCGGGGAGCTGTTTTTT
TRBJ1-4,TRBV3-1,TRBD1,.,CASSQETGLDEKLFF,TGTGCCAGCAGCCAAGAGACAGGGCTAGACGAAAAACTGTTTTTT
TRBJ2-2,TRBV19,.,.,CASSGVPRGGTGELFF,TGTGCCAGCTCCGGGGTGCCGCGCGGAGGCACCGGGGAGCTGTTTTTT
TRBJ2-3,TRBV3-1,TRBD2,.,CASSLTSGGANSVTDTQYF,TGTGCCAGCAGCCTCACTAGCGGGGGGGCAAATTCGGTCACAGATACGCAGTATTTT
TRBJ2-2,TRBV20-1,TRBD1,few,CSARGGTALNTGELFF,TGCAGTGCTAGAGGGGGGACAGCTCTAAACACCGGGGAGCTGTTTTTT
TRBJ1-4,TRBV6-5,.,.,CASSWGRTVVHEKLFF,TGTGCCAGCAGTTGGGGCAGGACAGTCGTTCATGAAAAACTGTTTTTT
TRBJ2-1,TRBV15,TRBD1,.,CATSRRQGVREFF,TGTGCCACCAGCAGACGACAGGGGGTTAGGGAGTTCTTC
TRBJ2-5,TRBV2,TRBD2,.,CASSEPIAGDRETQYF,TGTGCCAGCAGCGAACCTATCGCGGGGGATCGAGAGACCCAGTACTTC
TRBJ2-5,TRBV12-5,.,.,CASVPDGQESQYF,TGTGCTAGTGTTCCGGACGGCCAAGAGAGCCAGTACTTC
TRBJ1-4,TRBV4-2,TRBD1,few,CASSQEGQGGEKLFF,TGTGCCAGCAGCCAGGAGGGACAGGGCGGTGAAAAACTGTTTTTT
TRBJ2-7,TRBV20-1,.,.,CSARDWEDLERYGSYEQYF,TGCAGTGCTAGAGATTGGGAGGATCTAGAGAGGTACGGCTCCTACGAGCAGTACTTC
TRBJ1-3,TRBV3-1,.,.,CASSQDWDFNSGNTIYF,TGTGCCAGCAGCCAAGATTGGGACTTTAACTCTGGAAACACCATATATTTT